This TCR beta chain originates from a study of T cell changes during pregnancy in multiple sclerosis (dated 2019 in TCRdb). As for the study more broadly: The study looked at changes in the T cell repertoire across pregnancy in women with multiple sclerosis.

The cysteine opens and the phenylalanine closes a CDR3 of 12 amino acids. Only CDR3 DNA is held: 36 bases, read in frame from base 1. V is clipped by 6 bases and J by 5 bases, and the sequence between their germline boundaries is 10 bases long. The germline V gene encodes CDR1 SNHLY and CDR2 FYNNEI. Comments on this clone: What this receptor recognizes is not known. Per-base quality was not reported, and no clone a single base away is much larger than it.

The library relied on the immunoSEQ multiplex PCR assay. The table comes from immuneACCESS by way of TCRdb, which keeps in-frame sequences with V and J called. Part of the clones is missing from these tables; in studies checked, under half for an unresolved V gene and the rest for unknown reasons. Counted in this sample were roughly 89,000 clones; over 85% of them appeared once. The ten largest clones capture 1.5% to 2% of the sample. The TCR comes from a female donor in good health, enrolled as a control in a pregnancy study. Sequencing used peripheral blood, obtained after pregnancy. This sequence uses TRBV2 and TRBJ2-5; TRBD2 is possibly the D segment (6 matching bases). The CDR3 protein: CASSRGIETQYF. The DNA sequence follows: TGTGCCAGCAGCCGGGGGATCGAGACCCAGTACTTC.